A single TCR beta chain is shown here with its context. MiXCR, run by TCRdb on the RACE reads, gives a single entry per CDR3 protein. The sample holds about 90,000 distinct CDR3 sequences, around 9.9% seen once. This sample was included in a study of human T cells and chemical hapten exposure. Described time point: patch test 3, about 24 weeks after DPC sensitization. The treatment is: therapeutic diphenylcyclopropenone sensitization with weekly scalp DPC. The TCR was taken from a woman aged 25 to 39 with alopecia areata. Some clones in this sample may be carry-over from other donors' samples. Source: whole blood, taken in connection with sensitization to the hapten diphenylcyclopropenone (DPC).

CDR3 sequence reads: CSVKLGTGNYEQYF. CDR3 bases: TGCAGCGTAAAACTCGGGACAGGCAACTACGAGCAGTACTTC. V usage is TRBV29-1 and J usage is TRBJ2-7, with 8 bases aligning to TRBD1. Per germline, CDR1 SQVTM and CDR2 ANQGSEA. The length of the CDR3 is 14 residues. With V trimmed by 6 bases and J by 3 bases, 10 bases remained unmatched.